These 18 T cell receptor beta chains were all obtained from the same sample, sequenced in a study of blood T cell repertoires in COVID-19. This table comes from immunoSEQ multiplex PCR, and its TCRdb copy is limited to in-frame clones, with some not included. Among under 350,000 clones listed, 83% were seen once. The sample was peripheral blood. The receptors originated from a woman aged 45-60 years who had recovered from COVID-19.

CDR3 sequence: CASRLPGLAINEQFF. In DNA form, the CDR3 reads TGTGCCAGCAGATTACCGGGACTAGCCATCAATGAGCAGTTCTTC. This rearrangement joins TRBV7-2 to TRBJ2-1, with 9 bases aligning to TRBD2. CDR3 length: 15 amino acids. V gave up 6 bases and J gave up 6 bases; unmatched junction bases: 9. CDR1 is SGHTA and CDR2 is FQGNSA in the germline V gene.

V and J are TRBV5-4 and TRBJ1-2; 11 bases are a match to TRBD1. Germline assignment: CDR1 SGHNT and CDR2 YYREEE (reference sequence). The CDR3 loop spans 16 amino acids. Trimming cost V 3 bases and J 4 bases; bases outside gene matches: 8. As DNA, the CDR3 is TGTGCCAGCAGCTCCAGGGGACAGGGGGTTTCCTATGGCTACACCTTC. This codes for CASSSRGQGVSYGYTF.

V usage is TRBV12-1 and J usage is TRBJ2-2; TRBD1, the table's D call, was not compared with the DNA. TRBV12-1 is a pseudogene. CDR3 length: 19 amino acids. CDR3 coding DNA: TGTGCCAGCCATTATGTGAATTCAGGGGGCCGAAGGTACACCGGGGAGCTGTTTTTT. It yields the protein CASHYVNSGGRRYTGELFF.

The CDR3 coding sequence is TGTGCCAGTAGGACAGGGATCACTGAAGCTTTCTTT. This gives the protein CASRTGITEAFF. The chain employs TRBV28 and TRBJ1-1; 8 bases are a match to TRBD1. Germline V gives CDR1 MDHEN, CDR2 SYDVKM. With 9 bases clipped from V and 4 bases from J, the junction kept 4 bases outside the gene matches. There are 12 residues in the CDR3.

Ten or more counts support this clone. This chain joins TRBV28 and TRBJ1-1; TRBD1 matches at 9 bases. The CDR3 totals 15 residues. CDR1 is MDHEN and CDR2 is SYDVKM in the germline V gene. Trimming took 5 bases from V and 4 from J; bases not matched to a gene: 8. The CDR3 nucleotides read TGTGCCAGCAGTCCAGGGGACAGGGAGGTCACTGAAGCTTTCTTT. Translated: CASSPGDREVTEAFF.

This clone showed up just once. The chain joins TRBV6-5 to TRBJ1-2; a possible D gene is TRBD1 (5 bases). The CDR3 extends over 13 amino acids. CDR1 MNHEY and CDR2 SVGAGI come from the germline V gene. V lost 8 bases and J lost 4, with 14 bases in between. The CDR3 coding sequence is TGTGCCAGCTCAAGGGGCGCATCCTATGGCTACACCTTC. Translated, it gives CASSRGASYGYTF.

This clone was seen ten or more times. This chain joins TRBV6-2 or TRBV6-3 and TRBJ2-7; maybe TRBD2 (6 bases). V lost 7 bases, J lost 3 bases, and 19 bases lay in between. Germline CDR1 is MNHEY and CDR2 is SVGEGT. The CDR3 length is 15 residues. Here the CDR3 DNA reads TGTGCCAGCACCCCTTCAGCGGGTCAGAACTACGAGCAGTACTTC. It specifies CASTPSAGQNYEQYF.

CDR3 sequence reads: CASSPQSGGAYEQYF. The CDR3, as DNA: TGTGCCAGCTCACCACAAAGCGGGGGAGCCTACGAGCAGTACTTC. The rearrangement joins TRBV18 to TRBJ2-7, with 8 bases that match TRBD2. Germline V gene sequence: CDR1 KGHSH, CDR2 LQKENI. V trimming: 1 base; J trimming: 2 bases; junction bases outside the gene matches: 4. The CDR3 totals 15 residues.

This chain links TRBV7-2 with TRBJ2-1, with 7 bases that match TRBD2. The CDR3 contains 17 residues. The junction had 12 bases not matched to a gene; V was cut back by 5 bases and J by 2 bases. CDR1 is SGHTA and CDR2 is FQGNSA in the germline V gene. The CDR3 loop reads CASSPLVSGATYNEQFF. CDR3 nucleotides: TGTGCCAGCAGCCCGCTTGTGAGCGGGGCAACCTACAATGAGCAGTTCTTC.

V and J are TRBV15 and TRBJ2-1, with 8 bases that match TRBD1. This CDR3 is 18 amino acids long. Germline V CDR1 and CDR2: LNHNV, YYDKDF (reference sequence). Trimming took 1 base from V and 0 from J; bases not matched to a gene: 8. The CDR3 coding sequence is TGTGCCACCAGCAGAGGGACAGGGTTCCCAAGCTCCTACAATGAGCAGTTCTTC. Amino acid sequence: CATSRGTGFPSSYNEQFF.

The rearrangement joins TRBV19 to TRBJ1-5; a possible D gene is TRBD1 (5 bases). The ends were cut back, 0 bases at V and 1 base at J, with 19 bases in the middle. Germline V gene sequence: CDR1 LNHDA, CDR2 SQIVND (reference sequence). CDR3 length equals 19 residues. The chain's CDR3 is CASSIDWAGRRWSNQPQHF. CDR3 coding DNA: TGTGCCAGTAGTATAGATTGGGCGGGGCGGCGATGGAGCAATCAGCCCCAGCATTTT.

The CDR3 spells CASSQEGGYSPLHF. As DNA, the CDR3 is TGCGCCAGCAGCCAAGAGGGGGGATATTCACCCCTCCACTTT. J is TRBJ1-6 and V is TRBV4-1, with D possibly TRBD1 on 5 matching bases. V shed 0 bases and J shed 8 bases, with 8 bases lying between them. Germline CDR1 and CDR2: MGHRA and YSYEKL. This CDR3 has 14 residues.

The chain is built from TRBV11-2 and TRBJ2-5; no reliable D call. Trimming left V 3 bases short and J 1 base short, with 6 bases between. This CDR3 has 13 residues. Germline V gene data show CDR1 as SGHAT and CDR2 as FQNNGV. CDR3 loop: CASSFGRQETQYF. The CDR3 DNA is TGTGCCAGCAGCTTCGGTCGCCAAGAGACCCAGTACTTC.

V usage is TRBV7-6 and J usage is TRBJ2-1, with D perhaps TRBD1 (7 bases). In germline, CDR1 is SGHVS, CDR2 FNYEAQ. With 2 bases removed from V and 6 bases from J, the gap between germline ends came to 14 bases. The CDR3 is 15 amino acids. Here the CDR3 DNA reads TGTGCCAGCAGCTTATTGGGGACAGCGGGCAATGAGCAGTTCTTC. Its protein is CASSLLGTAGNEQFF.

The V and J genes are TRBV19 and TRBJ2-3; a weak D match, TRBD2 (6 bases). Trimming stripped 7 bases from V and 6 bases from J, with 11 bases between. In germline, CDR1 is LNHDA, CDR2 SQIVND (reference sequence). The CDR3 has 12 residues. CDR3 nucleotides: TGTGCCAGTACCCCGGAGGGGGATACGCAGTATTTT. Translating it yields CASTPEGDTQYF.

V is TRBV7-9 and J is TRBJ2-7; D is perhaps TRBD1 (6 bases). Trimming stripped 1 base from V and 3 bases from J, with 10 bases between. This CDR3 spans 14 amino acids. Germline lookup yields CDR1 SEHNR and CDR2 FQNEAQ (reference sequence). CDR3 DNA: TGTGCCAGCAGCTTAGAAGGCAGGGGCTACGAGCAGTACTTC. It is translated as CASSLEGRGYEQYF.

The chain uses TRBV28 and TRBJ1-2; D is possibly TRBD1 (5 bases). Trimming stripped 5 bases from V and 7 bases from J, with 20 bases between. The V gene's germline CDR1 is MDHEN and CDR2 SYDVKM. CDR3 length: 15 amino acids. In DNA form, the CDR3 reads TGTGCCAGCAGTCTCCCGAGGGGACTGCATATTGGCTACACCTTC. This translates into CASSLPRGLHIGYTF.

The J gene is TRBJ1-2, the V gene TRBV7-9; D not certain. Germline lookup yields CDR1 SEHNR and CDR2 FQNEAQ (reference sequence). Trimming cost V 5 bases and J 4 bases, with 17 bases left between them. This CDR3 has 15 residues. CDR3 sequence reads: CASSLPLSEGYGYTF. The DNA of the CDR3 is TGTGCCAGCAGCCTACCCCTCTCTGAGGGCTATGGCTACACCTTC.